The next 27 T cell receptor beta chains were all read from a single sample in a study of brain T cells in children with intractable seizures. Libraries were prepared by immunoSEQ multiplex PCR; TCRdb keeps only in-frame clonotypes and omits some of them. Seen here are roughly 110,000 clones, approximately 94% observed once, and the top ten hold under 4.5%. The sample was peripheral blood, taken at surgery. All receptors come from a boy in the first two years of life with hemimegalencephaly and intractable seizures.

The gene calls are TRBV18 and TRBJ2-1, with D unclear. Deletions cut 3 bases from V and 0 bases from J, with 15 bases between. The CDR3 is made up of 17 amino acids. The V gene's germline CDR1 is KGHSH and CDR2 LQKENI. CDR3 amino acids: CASSPSQPQSSYNEQFF. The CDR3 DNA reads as TGTGCCAGCTCACCGAGCCAGCCCCAGAGCTCCTACAATGAGCAGTTCTTC. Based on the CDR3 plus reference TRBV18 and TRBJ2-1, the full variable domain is NAGVMQNPRHLVRRRGQEARLRCSPMKGHSHVYWYRQLPEEGLKFMVYLQKENIIDESGMPKERFSAEFPKEGPSILRIQQVVRGDSAAYFCASSPSQPQSSYNEQFFGPGTRLTVL.

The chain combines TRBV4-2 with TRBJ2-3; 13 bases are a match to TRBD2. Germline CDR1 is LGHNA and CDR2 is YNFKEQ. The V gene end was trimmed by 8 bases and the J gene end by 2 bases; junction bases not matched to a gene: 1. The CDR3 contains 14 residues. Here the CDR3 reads CASGTSGATDTQYF. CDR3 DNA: TGTGCCAGCGGGACTAGCGGGGCCACAGATACGCAGTATTTT.

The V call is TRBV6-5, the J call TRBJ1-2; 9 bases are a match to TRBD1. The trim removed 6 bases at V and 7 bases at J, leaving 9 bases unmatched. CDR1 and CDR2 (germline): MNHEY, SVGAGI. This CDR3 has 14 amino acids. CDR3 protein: CASRDGQGTRGYTF. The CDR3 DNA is TGTGCCAGCAGAGATGGACAGGGGACGCGTGGCTACACCTTC.

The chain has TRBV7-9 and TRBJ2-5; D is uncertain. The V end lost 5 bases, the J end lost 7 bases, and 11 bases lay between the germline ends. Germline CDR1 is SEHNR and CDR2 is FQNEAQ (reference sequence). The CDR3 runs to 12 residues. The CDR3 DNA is TGTGCCAGCAGCCGCTCCACGGGGACCCAGTACTTC. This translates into CASSRSTGTQYF.

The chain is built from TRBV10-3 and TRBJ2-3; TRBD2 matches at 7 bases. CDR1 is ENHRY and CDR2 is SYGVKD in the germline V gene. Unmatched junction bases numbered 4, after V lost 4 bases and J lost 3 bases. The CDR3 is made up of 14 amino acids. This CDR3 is CAISGGGRTDTQYF. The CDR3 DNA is TGTGCCATCAGTGGGGGAGGGAGGACAGATACGCAGTATTTT.

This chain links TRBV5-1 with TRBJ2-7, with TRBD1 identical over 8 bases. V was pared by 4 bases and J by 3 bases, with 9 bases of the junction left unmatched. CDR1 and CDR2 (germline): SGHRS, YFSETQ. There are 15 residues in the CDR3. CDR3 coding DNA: TGCGCCAGCAGCCTACAGACAGGGGCAATCTACGAGCAGTACTTC. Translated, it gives CASSLQTGAIYEQYF.

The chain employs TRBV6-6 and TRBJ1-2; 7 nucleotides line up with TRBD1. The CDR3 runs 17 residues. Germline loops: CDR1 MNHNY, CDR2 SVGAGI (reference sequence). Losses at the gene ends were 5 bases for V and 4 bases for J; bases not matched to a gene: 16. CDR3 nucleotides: TGTGCCAGCAGTCCCCTCGGGGTCCGGGACAGCCTCTATGGCTACACCTTC. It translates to CASSPLGVRDSLYGYTF.

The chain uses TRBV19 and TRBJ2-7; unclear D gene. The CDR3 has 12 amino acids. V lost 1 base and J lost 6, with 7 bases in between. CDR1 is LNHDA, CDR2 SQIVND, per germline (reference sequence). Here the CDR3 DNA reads TGTGCCAGTAGTATAGTCGCATCCGAGCAGTACTTC. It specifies CASSIVASEQYF. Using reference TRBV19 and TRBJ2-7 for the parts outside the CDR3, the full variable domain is DGGITQSPKYLFRKEGQNVTLSCEQNLNHDAMYWYRQDPGQGLRLIYYSQIVNDFQKGDIAEGYSVSREKKESFPLTVTSAQKNPTAFYLCASSIVASEQYFGPGTRLTVT.

The CDR3 DNA reads as TGTGCCAGCAGCCCGCGACAGGTAACTAGCACAGATACGCAGTATTTT. It specifies CASSPRQVTSTDTQYF. The chain combines TRBV9 with TRBJ2-3; possibly TRBD1 for D (6 bases). The CDR3 totals 16 residues. In germline, CDR1 is SGDLS, CDR2 YYNGEE. Trimming shortened V by 4 bases and J by 0 bases, and 15 bases separated the two germline ends.

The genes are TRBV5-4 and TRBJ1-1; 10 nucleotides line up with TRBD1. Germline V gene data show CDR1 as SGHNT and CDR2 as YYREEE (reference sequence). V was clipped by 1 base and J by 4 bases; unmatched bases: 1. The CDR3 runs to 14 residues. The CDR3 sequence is CASSLRDRGTEAFF. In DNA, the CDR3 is TGTGCCAGCAGCTTGAGGGACAGGGGCACTGAAGCTTTCTTT.

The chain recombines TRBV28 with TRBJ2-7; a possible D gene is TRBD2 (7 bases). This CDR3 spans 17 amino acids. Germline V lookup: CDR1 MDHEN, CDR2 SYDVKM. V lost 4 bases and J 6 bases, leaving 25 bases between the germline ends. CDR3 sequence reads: CASSSLGGGPPYFEQYF. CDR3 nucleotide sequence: TGTGCCAGCAGTTCCCTGGGAGGGGGGCCCCCTTATTTCGAGCAGTACTTC. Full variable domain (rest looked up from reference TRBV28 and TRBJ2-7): DVKVTQSSRYLVKRTGEKVFLECVQDMDHENMFWYRQDPGLGLRLIYFSYDVKMKEKGDIPEGYSVSREKKERFSLILESASTNQTSMYLCASSSLGGGPPYFEQYFGPGTRLTVT.

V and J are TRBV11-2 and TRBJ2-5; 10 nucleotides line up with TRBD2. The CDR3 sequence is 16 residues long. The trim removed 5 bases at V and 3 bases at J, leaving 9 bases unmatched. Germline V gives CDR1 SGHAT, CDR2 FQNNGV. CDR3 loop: CASSPPLAGLKETQYF. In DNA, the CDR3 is TGTGCCAGCAGCCCCCCACTAGCGGGATTAAAAGAGACCCAGTACTTC. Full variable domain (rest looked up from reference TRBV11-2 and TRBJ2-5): EAGVAQSPRYKIIEKRQSVAFWCNPISGHATLYWYQQILGQGPKLLIQFQNNGVVDDSQLPKDRFSAERLKGVDSTLKIQPAKLEDSAVYLCASSPPLAGLKETQYFGPGTRLLVL.

The CDR3 bases are TGTGCCAGCAGTCCTCGGGCTAGCGGGAGCCTGGGGTCCTACAATGAGCAGTTCTTC. Translating it yields CASSPRASGSLGSYNEQFF. V and J are TRBV27 and TRBJ2-1, with 10 bases that match TRBD2. The CDR3 spans 19 residues. Trimming at V came to 5 bases and at J to 1 base, leaving 14 bases not matched to a gene. The germline V gene has CDR1 MNHEY and CDR2 SMNVEV (reference sequence).

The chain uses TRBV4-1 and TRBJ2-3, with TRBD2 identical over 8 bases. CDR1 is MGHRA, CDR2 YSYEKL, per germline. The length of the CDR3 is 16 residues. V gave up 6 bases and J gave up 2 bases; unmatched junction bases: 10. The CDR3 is CASRWGLGPDTDTQYF. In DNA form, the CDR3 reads TGCGCCAGCAGGTGGGGACTAGGCCCAGACACAGATACGCAGTATTTT.

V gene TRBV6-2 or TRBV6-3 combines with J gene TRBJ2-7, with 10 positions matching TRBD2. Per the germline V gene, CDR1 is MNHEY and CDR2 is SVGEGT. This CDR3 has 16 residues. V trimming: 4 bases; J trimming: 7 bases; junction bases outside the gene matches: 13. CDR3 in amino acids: CASSSPGLAEASEQYF. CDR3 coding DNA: TGTGCCAGCAGTTCCCCCGGACTAGCGGAGGCGTCGGAGCAGTACTTC.

The DNA of the CDR3 is TGTGCCAGCAGCTTGAGGGGCCGGAATGAAAAACTGTTTTTT. Protein: CASSLRGRNEKLFF. The rearrangement links TRBV5-4 to TRBJ1-4; the D gene is possibly TRBD1 (5 bases). CDR1 SGHNT and CDR2 YYREEE come from the germline V gene (reference sequence). The V end was cut by 1 base, the J end by 5 bases, with 9 bases between. The CDR3 is made up of 14 amino acids.

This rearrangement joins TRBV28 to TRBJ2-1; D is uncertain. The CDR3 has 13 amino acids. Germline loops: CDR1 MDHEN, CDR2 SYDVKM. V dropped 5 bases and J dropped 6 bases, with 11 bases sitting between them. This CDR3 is CASSLYDSNEQFF. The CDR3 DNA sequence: TGTGCCAGCAGTCTATATGATTCCAATGAGCAGTTCTTC.

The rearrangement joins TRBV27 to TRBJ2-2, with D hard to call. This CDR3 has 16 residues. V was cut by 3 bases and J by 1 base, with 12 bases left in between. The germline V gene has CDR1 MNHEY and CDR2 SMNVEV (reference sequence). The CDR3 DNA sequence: TGTGCCAGCAGTTTTGTAATGGCGGTGAACACCGGGGAGCTGTTTTTT. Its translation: CASSFVMAVNTGELFF.

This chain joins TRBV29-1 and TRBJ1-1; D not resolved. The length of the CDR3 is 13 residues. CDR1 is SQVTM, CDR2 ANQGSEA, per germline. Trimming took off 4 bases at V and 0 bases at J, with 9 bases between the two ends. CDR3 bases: TGCAGCGTTGGGCGGGGAATGAACACTGAAGCTTTCTTT. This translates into CSVGRGMNTEAFF.

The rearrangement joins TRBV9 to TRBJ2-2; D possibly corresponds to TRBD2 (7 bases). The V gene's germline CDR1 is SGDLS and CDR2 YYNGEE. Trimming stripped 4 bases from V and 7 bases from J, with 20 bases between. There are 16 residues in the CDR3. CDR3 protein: CASSPSLGASGGELFF. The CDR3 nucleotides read TGTGCCAGCAGCCCCTCTTTGGGGGCTAGCGGCGGGGAGCTGTTTTTT.

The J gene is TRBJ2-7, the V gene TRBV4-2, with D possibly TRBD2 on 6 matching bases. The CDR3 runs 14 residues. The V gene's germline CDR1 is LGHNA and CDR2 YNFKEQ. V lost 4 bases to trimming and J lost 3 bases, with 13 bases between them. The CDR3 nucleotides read TGTGCCAGCAGCCCCGGGGGTAGCGGCTACGAGCAGTACTTC. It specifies CASSPGGSGYEQYF.

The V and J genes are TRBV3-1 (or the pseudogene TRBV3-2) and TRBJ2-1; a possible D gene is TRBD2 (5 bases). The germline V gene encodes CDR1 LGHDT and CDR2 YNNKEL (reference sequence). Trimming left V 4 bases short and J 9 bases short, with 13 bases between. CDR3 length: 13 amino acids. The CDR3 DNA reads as TGTGCCAGCAGCCCGGAGGCCCCACTTGAGCAGTTCTTC. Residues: CASSPEAPLEQFF.

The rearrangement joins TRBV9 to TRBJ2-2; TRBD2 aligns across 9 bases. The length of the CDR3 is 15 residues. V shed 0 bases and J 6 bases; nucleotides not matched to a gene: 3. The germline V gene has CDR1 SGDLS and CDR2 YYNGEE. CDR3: CASSVASSGAGELFF. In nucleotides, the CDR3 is TGTGCCAGCAGCGTAGCGTCTAGCGGGGCCGGGGAGCTGTTTTTT.

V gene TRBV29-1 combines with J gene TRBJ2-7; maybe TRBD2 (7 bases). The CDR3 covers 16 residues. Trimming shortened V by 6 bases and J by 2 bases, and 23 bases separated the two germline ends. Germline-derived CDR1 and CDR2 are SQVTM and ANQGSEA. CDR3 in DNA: TGCAGCGTGGAGGGGGAGGGGGGCCTCATGACCTACGAGCAGTACTTC. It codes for CSVEGEGGLMTYEQYF.

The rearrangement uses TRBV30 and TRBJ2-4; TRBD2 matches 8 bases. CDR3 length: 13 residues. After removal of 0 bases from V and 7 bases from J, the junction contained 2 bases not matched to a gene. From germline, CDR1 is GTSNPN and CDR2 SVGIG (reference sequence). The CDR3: CAWSVSGANIQYF. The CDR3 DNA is TGTGCCTGGAGTGTTAGCGGGGCCAACATTCAGTACTTC.

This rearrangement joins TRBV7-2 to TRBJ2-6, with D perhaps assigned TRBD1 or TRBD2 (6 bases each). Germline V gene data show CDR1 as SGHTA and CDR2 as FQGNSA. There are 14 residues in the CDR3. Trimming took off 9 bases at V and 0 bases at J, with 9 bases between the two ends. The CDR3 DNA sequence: TGTGCCAGTAGGGGGGTCTCTGGGGCCAACGTCCTGACTTTC. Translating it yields CASRGVSGANVLTF.

The CDR3 region is CASSAGTSVYADTQYF. DNA of the CDR3: TGTGCCAGCAGTGCCGGGACTAGCGTATATGCAGATACGCAGTATTTT. The chain recombines TRBV2 with TRBJ2-3; 10 bases are shared with TRBD2. Germline CDR1 is SNHLY and CDR2 is FYNNEI. Trimming at V came to 4 bases and at J to 4 bases, leaving 8 bases not matched to a gene. The CDR3 loop spans 16 amino acids. Full variable domain (rest looked up from reference TRBV2 and TRBJ2-3): EPEVTQTPSHQVTQMGQEVILRCVPISNHLYFYWYRQILGQKVEFLVSFYNNEISEKSEIFDDQFSVERPDGSNFTLKIRSTKLEDSAMYFCASSAGTSVYADTQYFGPGTRLTVL.